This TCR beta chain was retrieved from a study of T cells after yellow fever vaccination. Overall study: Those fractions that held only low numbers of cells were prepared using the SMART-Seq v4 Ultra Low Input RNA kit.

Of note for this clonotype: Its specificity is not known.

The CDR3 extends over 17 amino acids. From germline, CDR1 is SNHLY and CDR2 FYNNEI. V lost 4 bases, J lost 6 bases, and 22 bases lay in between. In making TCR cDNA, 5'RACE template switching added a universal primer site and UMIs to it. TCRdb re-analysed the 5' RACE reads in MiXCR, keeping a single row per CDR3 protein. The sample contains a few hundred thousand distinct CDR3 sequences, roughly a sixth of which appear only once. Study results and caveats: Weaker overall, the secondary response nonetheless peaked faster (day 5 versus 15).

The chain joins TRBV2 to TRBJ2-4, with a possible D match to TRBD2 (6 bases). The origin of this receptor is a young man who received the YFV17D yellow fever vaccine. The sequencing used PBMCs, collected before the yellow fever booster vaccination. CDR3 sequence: CASSGDGLRRGVNIQYF. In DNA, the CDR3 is TGTGCCAGCAGTGGAGATGGTCTCAGGCGGGGCGTAAACATTCAGTACTTC.